A single sample is the source of the 5 T cell receptor beta chains below, sequenced in a study of cytomegalovirus exposure and HLA in healthy donors. Use of 60 Vbeta and 13 Jbeta primers characterized the PCR. The method was immunoSEQ multiplex PCR; TCRdb's version includes in-frame clones alone and lacks a portion of them. The sample consists of some 150,000 clones, approximately 80% of them appearing once. The sequenced sample consisted of PBMCs. These receptors came from a woman in her forties or fifties in good health and CMV-seronegative.

The chain has TRBV2 and TRBJ1-1, with no clear D. CDR1 and CDR2 (germline): SNHLY, FYNNEI. The CDR3 sequence is 12 residues long. V gave up 4 bases and J gave up 6 bases, with 9 bases separating them. The CDR3 loop is CASSGGFSEAFF. CDR3 bases: TGTGCCAGCAGTGGAGGGTTCTCTGAAGCTTTCTTT.

V gene TRBV6-1 combines with J gene TRBJ2-7, with TRBD1 identical over 9 bases. This CDR3 is built from 15 residues. CDR1 is MNHNS and CDR2 is SASEGT in the germline V gene. The junction had 6 bases not matched to a gene; V was cut back by 4 bases and J by 2 bases. In DNA form, the CDR3 reads TGTGCCAGCAGTGTCCGGACAGGGGAGACCTACGAGCAGTACTTC. Translated, it gives CASSVRTGETYEQYF.

The rearrangement joins TRBV9 to TRBJ2-1; TRBD2 agrees at 7 bases. Trimming at V came to 0 bases and at J to 10 bases, leaving 7 bases not matched to a gene. The CDR3 is made up of 14 amino acids. The V gene's germline CDR1 is SGDLS and CDR2 YYNGEE. CDR3 nucleotide sequence: TGTGCCAGCAGCGTAGCGGGAGGCCCTCGGGAGCAGTTCTTC. Protein product: CASSVAGGPREQFF.

This chain connects TRBV7-2 to TRBJ1-2; D perhaps matches TRBD1 (6 bases). Between the trimmed V and J ends, which lost 2 bases and 4 bases, there was a span of 17 bases. Germline V CDR1 and CDR2: SGHTA, FQGNSA. This CDR3 region has 16 residues. In DNA form, the CDR3 reads TGTGCCAGCAGCTTAACCACAGGGAATCCTATCTATGGCTACACCTTC. Protein: CASSLTTGNPIYGYTF. Full variable domain (missing parts from reference TRBV7-2 and TRBJ1-2): GAGVSQSPSNKVTEKGKDVELRCDPISGHTALYWYRQSLGQGLEFLIYFQGNSAPDKSGLPSDRFSAERTGGSVSTLTIQRTQQEDSAVYLCASSLTTGNPIYGYTFGSGTRLTVV.

The chain is built from TRBV6-5 and TRBJ2-7; 7 nucleotides align to TRBD1. Germline V gene sequence: CDR1 MNHEY, CDR2 SVGAGI. This CDR3 comprises 14 residues. J gave up 2 bases and V 5 bases, and 6 bases lay outside the gene matches. The CDR3, as DNA: TGTGCCAGCAGTCCCAGGACAGGCACCTACGAGCAGTACTTC. It is translated as CASSPRTGTYEQYF.